This TCR beta chain was observed in a study of blood T cell repertoires in COVID-19. The method was immunoSEQ multiplex PCR; TCRdb's version includes in-frame clones alone and lacks a portion of them. The sample includes roughly 480,000 clones, 85% to 90% seen only once; the top ten take roughly 0.84%. This clone appeared a single time. Trimming took 2 bases from V and 8 from J, leaving 12 bases between them. The CDR3 is 13 residues long. CDR1 and CDR2 (germline): MNHEY, SVGAGI. This TCR derives from a man aged 18 to 30 with COVID-19, enrolled during active disease. The specimen sequenced was peripheral blood. The chain links TRBV6-5 to TRBJ1-1; a weak D match, TRBD1 (5 bases). CDR3 loop: CASSYGTGVEAFF. CDR3 in DNA: TGTGCCAGCAGTTACGGTACAGGCGTAGAAGCTTTCTTT.